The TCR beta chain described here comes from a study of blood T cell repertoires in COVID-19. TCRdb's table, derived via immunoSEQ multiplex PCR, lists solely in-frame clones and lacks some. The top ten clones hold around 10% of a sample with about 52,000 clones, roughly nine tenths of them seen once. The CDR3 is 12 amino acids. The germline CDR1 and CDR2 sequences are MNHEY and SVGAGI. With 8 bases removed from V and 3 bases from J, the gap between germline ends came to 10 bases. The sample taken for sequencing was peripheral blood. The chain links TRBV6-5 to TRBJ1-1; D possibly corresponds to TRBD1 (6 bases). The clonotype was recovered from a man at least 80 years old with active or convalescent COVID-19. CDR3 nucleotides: TGTGCCAGCGGGGGCAGGTACACTGAAGCTTTCTTT. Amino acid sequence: CASGGRYTEAFF.